The rows below give T cell receptor beta chains drawn from one sample of a study of cytomegalovirus exposure and HLA in healthy donors. The method was immunoSEQ multiplex PCR; TCRdb's version includes in-frame clones alone and lacks a portion of them. Among around 220,000 clones listed, under 80% were seen once. Source material: PBMCs. The receptors were gathered from a girl aged 2-10 years in good health and CMV-seronegative. Each CDR3 is given with its conserved first and last residue. The order of the fields is clone size, D gene, J gene, V gene, CDR3 protein, CDR3 DNA. A D gene is named only where the DNA matches it firmly. Some rows mark clone size as missing; the rest say once, few, many or name a class of expanded clone.

size: -
D: TRBD2
J: TRBJ2-5
V: TRBV27
CDR3: CASSMGLAGGPYGETQYF
DNA: TGTGCCAGCAGTATGGGACTAGCGGGAGGGCCATATGGGGAGACCCAGTACTTC

size: -
D: TRBD1
J: TRBJ1-1
V: TRBV19
CDR3: CASITGETEAFF
DNA: TGTGCCAGTATCACAGGGGAAACTGAAGCTTTCTTT

size: -
D: -
J: TRBJ2-2
V: TRBV7-2
CDR3: CASSPRTDTGELFF
DNA: TGTGCCAGCAGCCCCAGGACAGACACCGGGGAGCTGTTTTTT

size: -
D: -
J: TRBJ2-7
V: TRBV7-8
CDR3: CASSNRALTYEQYF
DNA: TGTGCCAGCAGCAACCGCGCCCTGACCTACGAGCAGTACTTC

size: -
D: -
J: TRBJ1-1
V: TRBV19
CDR3: CASSQYHTEAFF
DNA: TGTGCCAGTAGTCAGTACCACACTGAAGCTTTCTTT

size: once
D: -
J: TRBJ2-3
V: TRBV19
CDR3: CASPRTHTQYF
DNA: TGTGCCAGCCCGAGAACCCATACGCAGTATTTT

size: -
D: -
J: TRBJ2-2
V: TRBV4-1
CDR3: CASSQALTKGNTGELFF
DNA: TGCGCCAGCAGCCAAGCCCTGACAAAAGGGAACACCGGGGAGCTGTTTTTT

size: -
D: -
J: TRBJ1-4
V: TRBV6-1
CDR3: CASSASQALNEKLFF
DNA: TGTGCCAGCAGTGCATCGCAGGCCCTTAATGAAAAACTGTTTTTT

size: -
D: -
J: TRBJ1-2
V: TRBV2
CDR3: CASSEELNYGYTF
DNA: TGTGCCAGCAGTGAGGAACTAAACTATGGCTACACCTTC

size: -
D: -
J: TRBJ2-6
V: TRBV6-5
CDR3: CASTYSGANVLTF
DNA: TGTGCCAGCACCTACTCTGGGGCCAACGTCCTGACTTTC

size: -
D: TRBD2
J: TRBJ2-3
V: TRBV2
CDR3: CASSGPGLAGNTQYF
DNA: TGTGCCAGCAGTGGACCGGGACTAGCTGGTAATACGCAGTATTTT

size: -
D: -
J: TRBJ2-7
V: TRBV4-1
CDR3: CASSQGNSEITNEQYF
DNA: TGCGCCAGCAGCCAAGGAAATAGCGAGATAACCAACGAGCAGTACTTC

size: -
D: -
J: TRBJ1-1
V: TRBV29-1
CDR3: CSVAAGTTGTEAFF
DNA: TGCAGCGTTGCGGCCGGGACCACAGGGACTGAAGCTTTCTTT

size: -
D: -
J: TRBJ1-1
V: TRBV15
CDR3: CATSTPPGTEAFF
DNA: TGTGCCACCAGCACGCCTCCGGGCACTGAAGCTTTCTTT

size: -
D: -
J: TRBJ1-1
V: TRBV5-6
CDR3: CASSLNRGGIPGTEAFF
DNA: TGTGCCAGCAGCTTGAATCGGGGTGGGATTCCAGGCACTGAAGCTTTCTTT

size: -
D: -
J: TRBJ2-6
V: TRBV5-1
CDR3: CASSRVSGANVLTF
DNA: TGCGCCAGCAGTCGCGTCTCTGGGGCCAACGTCCTGACTTTC

size: -
D: -
J: TRBJ2-1
V: TRBV18
CDR3: CASSPPGGEQFF
DNA: TGTGCCAGCTCACCACCGGGGGGTGAGCAGTTCTTC

size: -
D: TRBD1
J: TRBJ2-7
V: TRBV9
CDR3: CASSPGQGWQYF
DNA: TGTGCCAGCAGCCCCGGACAGGGTTGGCAGTACTTC

size: -
D: -
J: TRBJ2-2
V: TRBV18
CDR3: CASSIQVGGELFF
DNA: TGTGCCAGCTCAATTCAGGTCGGCGGGGAGCTGTTTTTT

size: -
D: TRBD2
J: TRBJ2-1
V: TRBV27
CDR3: CASSFRGLAGAGEKNEQFF
DNA: TGTGCCAGCAGTTTCAGGGGACTAGCGGGGGCCGGCGAAAAAAATGAGCAGTTCTTC

size: once
D: -
J: TRBJ2-7
V: TRBV6-1
CDR3: CASSEGGGRYEQYF
DNA: TGTGCCAGCAGTGAAGGGGGGGGGCGGTACGAGCAGTACTTC

size: -
D: TRBD2
J: TRBJ2-3
V: TRBV19
CDR3: CASSIGGGTDTQYF
DNA: TGTGCCAGTAGTATTGGGGGGGGCACAGATACGCAGTATTTT

size: -
D: TRBD1
J: TRBJ2-7
V: TRBV7-9
CDR3: CASQGASYEQYF
DNA: TGTGCCAGCCAGGGGGCCTCCTACGAGCAGTACTTC

size: -
D: TRBD2
J: TRBJ2-1
V: TRBV5-1
CDR3: CASSLDLLAGGHEQFF
DNA: TGCGCCAGCAGCTTGGATCTACTAGCGGGAGGGCATGAGCAGTTCTTC

size: once
D: TRBD2
J: TRBJ2-7
V: TRBV5-6
CDR3: CASSRLSGVSYEQYF
DNA: TGTGCCAGCAGCCGGCTAAGCGGGGTCTCCTACGAGCAGTACTTC

size: once
D: -
J: TRBJ2-2
V: TRBV11-1
CDR3: CASSLTGELFF
DNA: TGTGCCAGCAGCCTGACCGGGGAGCTGTTTTTT

size: few
D: TRBD2
J: TRBJ2-1
V: TRBV11-3
CDR3: CASSLGLAGDNEQFF
DNA: TGTGCCAGCAGCTTAGGACTAGCGGGGGACAATGAGCAGTTCTTC

size: -
D: -
J: TRBJ2-5
V: TRBV5-1
CDR3: CASSLDKTQYF
DNA: TGCGCCAGCAGCTTGGATAAGACCCAGTACTTC

size: -
D: TRBD2
J: TRBJ2-3
V: TRBV6-1
CDR3: CASSEVLAGWPNTQYF
DNA: TGTGCCAGCAGTGAAGTACTAGCGGGGTGGCCCAATACGCAGTATTTT

size: -
D: TRBD2
J: TRBJ2-7
V: TRBV28
CDR3: CASSFNLAGLSYEQYF
DNA: TGTGCCAGCAGTTTTAATCTAGCGGGCCTCTCCTACGAGCAGTACTTC

size: few
D: -
J: TRBJ2-1
V: TRBV19
CDR3: CASSILRGLSYNEQFF
DNA: TGTGCCAGTAGTATATTGCGGGGCCTCTCCTACAATGAGCAGTTCTTC

size: few
D: TRBD2
J: TRBJ2-7
V: TRBV27
CDR3: CASIPLWGGPREQYF
DNA: TGTGCCAGCATCCCTTTATGGGGGGGTCCTCGCGAGCAGTACTTC

size: -
D: TRBD2
J: TRBJ2-1
V: TRBV29-1
CDR3: CSAVTSGHNEQFF
DNA: TGCAGCGCGGTGACTAGCGGCCACAATGAGCAGTTCTTC

size: once
D: -
J: TRBJ2-5
V: TRBV18
CDR3: CASSPPSRETQYF
DNA: TGTGCCAGCTCACCACCCTCCAGGGAGACCCAGTACTTC